The 15 T cell receptor beta chains reported below all come from one sample, sequenced in a study of cytomegalovirus exposure and HLA in healthy donors. PCR used 60 Vbeta primers and 13 Jbeta primers. Clones were read by immunoSEQ multiplex PCR, and TCRdb kept only the in-frame ones, dropping some. The sample carries some 95,000 clones, approximately 77% recorded once. Material: PBMCs. These receptors were taken from a woman in her thirties or forties in good health and CMV-seronegative.

The chain carries TRBV9 and TRBJ2-7, with 7 bases lining up with TRBD1. There are 15 residues in the CDR3. Trimming took 4 bases from V and 7 from J; bases not matched to a gene: 14. CDR1 and CDR2 from the germline V gene are SGDLS and YYNGEE. The CDR3: CASSPTRVPGGEQYF. CDR3 sequence (DNA): TGTGCCAGCAGCCCCACCCGGGTGCCAGGGGGAGAGCAGTACTTC. Supplemented by reference TRBV9 and TRBJ2-7, the full variable domain reads DSGVTQTPKHLITATGQRVTLRCSPRSGDLSVYWYQQSLDQGLQFLIQYYNGEERAKGNILERFSAQQFPDLHSELNLSSLELGDSALYFCASSPTRVPGGEQYFGPGTRLTVT.

With regard to this clone: The same CDR3 arises from other DNA sequences in this sample as well. The chain has TRBV27 and TRBJ1-2, with 10 bases identical to TRBD1. The trim removed 5 bases at V and 4 bases at J, leaving 1 base unmatched. CDR1 and CDR2 (germline): MNHEY, SMNVEV (reference sequence). This CDR3 is 13 amino acids long. CDR3 sequence reads: CASSGDRGYGYTF. The CDR3 DNA sequence: TGTGCCAGCAGTGGGGACAGGGGCTATGGCTACACCTTC.

The genes are TRBV4-2 and TRBJ2-1; TRBD2 matches 9 bases. The V segment lost 4 bases and the J segment 8 bases; nucleotides outside the gene matches: 12. The CDR3 totals 16 residues. Germline assignment: CDR1 LGHNA and CDR2 YNFKEQ. Here the CDR3 reads CASSPLGGGASDEQFF. The CDR3 DNA reads TGTGCCAGCAGCCCGCTTGGCGGGGGGGCATCCGATGAGCAGTTCTTC.

This clone was detected only a few times. The CDR3 DNA follows: TGTGCCAGCAGCCAAATACGTACGTGGGGCAGGAACACTGAAGCTTTCTTT. Amino acids: CASSQIRTWGRNTEAFF. V usage is TRBV14 and J usage is TRBJ1-1; D is perhaps TRBD1 (5 bases). The CDR3 covers 17 residues. The germline V and J ends were trimmed by 2 bases and 1 base, with 17 bases remaining between them. CDR1 is SGHDN, CDR2 FVKESK, per germline.

This rearrangement joins TRBV10-3 to TRBJ2-7, with a possible D match to TRBD2 (7 bases). V was clipped by 10 bases and J by 5 bases, with 18 bases between them. CDR1 ENHRY and CDR2 SYGVKD come from the germline V gene. The CDR3 covers 13 residues. CDR3 loop: CATEQGGGDEQYF. CDR3 in DNA: TGTGCCACCGAGCAGGGAGGGGGTGACGAGCAGTACTTC.

Only a few counts were recorded for this clone. This chain joins TRBV18 and TRBJ2-7; 9 positions agree with TRBD1. The CDR3 spans 13 residues. Looked up from germline, CDR1 is KGHSH and CDR2 is LQKENI. V shed 5 bases and J 7 bases; nucleotides not matched to a gene: 6. The CDR3 here is CASSAGQGGEQYF. Written as DNA, the CDR3 is TGTGCCAGCTCAGCGGGACAGGGCGGGGAGCAGTACTTC.

The chain joins TRBV5-1 to TRBJ1-1; 7 bases match TRBD1. The CDR3 length is 16 residues. V was clipped by 1 base and J by 3 bases; unmatched bases: 9. Germline CDR1 is SGHRS and CDR2 is YFSETQ. Here the CDR3 DNA reads TGCGCCAGCAGCTTGAGTACAGGGGCATGGGACACTGAAGCTTTCTTT. Amino acids: CASSLSTGAWDTEAFF.

The V gene is TRBV29-1, the J gene TRBJ2-1, with D uncertain. The CDR3 consists of 10 residues. Germline V gene lookup returns CDR1 SQVTM and CDR2 ANQGSEA. The germline V and J ends were trimmed by 4 bases and 9 bases, with 7 bases remaining between them. The CDR3 is CSVVPGEQFF. CDR3 DNA sequence: TGCAGCGTTGTACCGGGTGAGCAGTTCTTC.

The V call is TRBV6-1, the J call TRBJ2-4; TRBD1 agrees at 8 bases. Germline V gene lookup returns CDR1 MNHNS and CDR2 SASEGT. V gave up 4 bases and J gave up 8 bases; unmatched junction bases: 1. CDR3 length: 12 residues. The CDR3 coding sequence is TGTGCCAGCAGTGGACAGGGGTACATTCAGTACTTC. It is translated as CASSGQGYIQYF.

This clone was counted between two and nine times. This chain joins TRBV6-6 and TRBJ1-1; possibly TRBD1 for D (6 bases). Trimming took 6 bases from V and 0 from J, leaving 11 bases between them. Germline lookup yields CDR1 MNHNY and CDR2 SVGAGI (reference sequence). The CDR3 extends over 14 amino acids. DNA of the CDR3: TGTGCCAGCAGCTTGGACAGACTGAACACTGAAGCTTTCTTT. Translation: CASSLDRLNTEAFF.

The V gene is TRBV7-9, the J gene TRBJ1-1; TRBD1 matches 7 bases. Germline trimming cut 4 bases from V and 1 base from J; bases unmatched to any gene: 3. CDR1 and CDR2 (germline): SEHNR, FQNEAQ (reference sequence). This CDR3 comprises 14 residues. CDR3 in amino acids: CASSSDRENTEAFF. CDR3 in DNA: TGTGCCAGCAGCTCCGACAGGGAGAACACTGAAGCTTTCTTT. The variable domain in full, completed from reference TRBV7-9 and TRBJ1-1, reads DTGVSQNPRHKITKRGQNVTFRCDPISEHNRLYWYRQTLGQGPEFLTYFQNEAQLEKSRLLSDRFSAERPKGSFSTLEIQRTEQGDSAMYLCASSSDRENTEAFFGQGTRLTVV.

V and J are TRBV18 and TRBJ1-4; D gene unclear. The CDR3 extends over 13 amino acids. Trimming removed 1 base from V and 4 bases from J, with 4 bases in between. The germline CDR1 and CDR2 sequences are KGHSH and LQKENI. CDR3: CASSPQRNEKLFF. In DNA, the CDR3 is TGTGCCAGCTCACCACAGCGTAATGAAAAACTGTTTTTT.

The chain links TRBV5-1 to TRBJ1-1; a possible D gene is TRBD1 (5 bases). Germline V gene data show CDR1 as SGHRS and CDR2 as YFSETQ. The CDR3 is 17 amino acids. The V gene lost 1 base and the J gene lost 7 bases, with 23 bases spanning the gap. CDR3 in amino acids: CASSLNRETVLGGEAFF. CDR3 bases: TGCGCCAGCAGCTTGAATAGGGAGACGGTCCTCGGGGGTGAAGCTTTCTTT.

The rearrangement links TRBV12-5 to TRBJ2-3; no reliable D call. Germline-derived CDR1 and CDR2 are LGHNT and FRNRAP. The V end was cut by 3 bases, the J end by 5 bases, with 3 bases between. The CDR3 extends over 11 amino acids. The CDR3: CASGFLDTQYF. As DNA, the CDR3 is TGTGCTAGTGGTTTCTTAGATACGCAGTATTTT. The full variable domain, in which reference TRBV12-5 and TRBJ2-3 provide the parts outside the CDR3, is DARVTQTPRHKVTEMGQEVTMRCQPILGHNTVFWYRQTMMQGLELLAYFRNRAPLDDSGMPKDRFSAEMPDATLATLKIQPSEPRDSAVYFCASGFLDTQYFGPGTRLTVL.

This sequence joins TRBV7-9 and TRBJ1-6; no definite D call. Germline V CDR1 and CDR2: SEHNR, FQNEAQ (reference sequence). The CDR3 totals 17 residues. V was trimmed by 0 bases and J by 9 bases, leaving 18 bases between them. CDR3 amino acids: CASSLALASGIGSPLHF. For the CDR3, the DNA is TGTGCCAGCAGCTTAGCCCTAGCGTCGGGTATCGGTTCACCCCTCCACTTT.